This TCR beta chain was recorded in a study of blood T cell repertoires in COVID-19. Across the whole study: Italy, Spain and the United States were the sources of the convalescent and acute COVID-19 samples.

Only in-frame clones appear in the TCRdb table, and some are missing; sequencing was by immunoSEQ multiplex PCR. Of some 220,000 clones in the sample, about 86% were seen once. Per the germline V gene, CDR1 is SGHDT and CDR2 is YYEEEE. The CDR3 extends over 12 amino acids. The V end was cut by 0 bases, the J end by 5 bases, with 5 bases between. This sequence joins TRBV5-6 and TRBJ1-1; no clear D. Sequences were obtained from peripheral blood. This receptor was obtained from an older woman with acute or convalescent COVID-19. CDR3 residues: CASSLGRTEAFF. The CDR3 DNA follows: TGTGCCAGCAGCTTGGGGAGAACTGAAGCTTTCTTT.